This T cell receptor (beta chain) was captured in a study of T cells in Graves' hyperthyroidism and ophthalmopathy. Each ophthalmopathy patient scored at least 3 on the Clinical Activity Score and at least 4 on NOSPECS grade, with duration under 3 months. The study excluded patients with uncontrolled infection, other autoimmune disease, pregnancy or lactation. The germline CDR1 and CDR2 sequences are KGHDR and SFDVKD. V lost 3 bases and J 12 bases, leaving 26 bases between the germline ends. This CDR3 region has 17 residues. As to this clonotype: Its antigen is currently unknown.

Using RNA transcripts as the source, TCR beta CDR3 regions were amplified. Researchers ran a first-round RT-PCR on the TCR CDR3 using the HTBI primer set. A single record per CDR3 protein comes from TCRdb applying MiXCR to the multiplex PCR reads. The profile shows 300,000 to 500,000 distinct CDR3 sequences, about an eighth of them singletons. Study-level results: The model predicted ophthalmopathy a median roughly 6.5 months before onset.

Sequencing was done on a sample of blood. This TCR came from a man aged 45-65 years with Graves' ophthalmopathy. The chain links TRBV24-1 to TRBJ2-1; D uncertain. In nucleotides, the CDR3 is TGTGCCACCAGTGATACTTCAGACATTTCGGCGGACCACGGGCAGTTCTTC. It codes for CATSDTSDISADHGQFF.